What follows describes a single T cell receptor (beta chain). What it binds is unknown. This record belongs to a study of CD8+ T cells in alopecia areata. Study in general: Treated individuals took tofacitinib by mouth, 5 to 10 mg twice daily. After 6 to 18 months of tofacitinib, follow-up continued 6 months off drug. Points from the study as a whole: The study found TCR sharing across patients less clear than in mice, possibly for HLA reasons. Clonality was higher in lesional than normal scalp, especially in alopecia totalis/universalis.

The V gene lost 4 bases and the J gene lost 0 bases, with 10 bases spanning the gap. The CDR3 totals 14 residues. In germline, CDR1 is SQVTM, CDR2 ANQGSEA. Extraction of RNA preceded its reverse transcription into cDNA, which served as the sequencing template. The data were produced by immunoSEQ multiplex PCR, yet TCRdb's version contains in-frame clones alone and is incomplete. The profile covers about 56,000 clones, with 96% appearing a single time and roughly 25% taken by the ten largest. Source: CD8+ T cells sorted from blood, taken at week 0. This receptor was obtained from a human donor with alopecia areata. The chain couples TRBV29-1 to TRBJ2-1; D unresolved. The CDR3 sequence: CSVVEVVSYNEQFF. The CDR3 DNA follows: TGCAGCGTTGTAGAGGTTGTCTCCTACAATGAGCAGTTCTTC.